This T cell receptor beta chain was obtained from a study of blood T cell repertoires in COVID-19. The wider study: Samples came from the United States, Italy and Spain, spanning acute and convalescent COVID-19. The cDNA or gDNA used as material had been derived from T cells, B-cell-depleted T cells, or PBMCs.

Trimming shortened V by 4 bases and J by 0 bases, and 13 bases separated the two germline ends. Germline V gene sequence: CDR1 ENHRY, CDR2 SYGVKD. The CDR3 extends over 17 amino acids. Only in-frame clones appear in the TCRdb table, and some are missing; sequencing was by immunoSEQ multiplex PCR. Of fewer than 300,000 clones in the sample, approximately 92% are singletons; the top ten hold around 1.1%. This chain joins TRBV10-3 and TRBJ2-6; D remains ambiguous. The receptor was isolated from a woman aged 30 to 39 who had recovered from COVID-19. Sequencing was performed on PBMCs or T cells enriched from blood (not recorded which). The CDR3 DNA is TGTGCCATCAGTGGCCTTAGCCAACACTCTGGGGCCAACGTCCTGACTTTC. This translates into CAISGLSQHSGANVLTF.